The 27 T cell receptor beta chains presented below share a single source sample, sequenced in a study of CD8+ T cells in alopecia areata. Isolated RNA was reverse transcribed into cDNA used as the sequencing template. Method: immunoSEQ multiplex PCR; TCRdb's copy keeps in-frame clones and lacks some. The table records around 300,000 clones, roughly 63% of them present only once. Treatment reported: oral pan-JAK inhibitor, 5-10 mg twice daily. The sample was CD4+ T cells sorted from blood, taken at roughly week 53, from a patient treated with tofacitinib. Receptor source: a human donor with alopecia areata.

DNA for the CDR3: TGTGCCAGCAGCCGCGCCGGGGCCGGCTACGAGCAGTACTTC. This gives the protein CASSRAGAGYEQYF. The chain uses TRBV5-4 and TRBJ2-7; D tentatively reads TRBD1 or TRBD2 (5 bases each). Deletions cut 4 bases from V and 3 bases from J, with 14 bases between. The germline V gene encodes CDR1 SGHNT and CDR2 YYREEE (reference sequence). The CDR3 has 14 residues.

This chain links TRBV18 with TRBJ2-1, with D perhaps matching TRBD2 (5 bases). Germline values: CDR1 KGHSH, CDR2 LQKENI. The CDR3 extends over 12 amino acids. With 2 bases removed from V and 6 bases from J, the gap between germline ends came to 5 bases. CDR3 sequence reads: CASSPEGNEQFF. The DNA for the CDR3 is TGTGCCAGCTCACCAGAGGGCAATGAGCAGTTCTTC. The full variable domain, in which reference TRBV18 and TRBJ2-1 provide the parts outside the CDR3, is NAGVMQNPRHLVRRRGQEARLRCSPMKGHSHVYWYRQLPEEGLKFMVYLQKENIIDESGMPKERFSAEFPKEGPSILRIQQVVRGDSAAYFCASSPEGNEQFFGPGTRLTVL.

The chain employs TRBV5-4 and TRBJ2-1, with D uncertain. The CDR3 totals 15 residues. Germline V gene lookup returns CDR1 SGHNT and CDR2 YYREEE (reference sequence). V was trimmed by 1 base and J by 0 bases, leaving 8 bases between them. CDR3 DNA: TGTGCCAGCAGCTTGAGTGGAACCTCCTACAATGAGCAGTTCTTC. Protein product: CASSLSGTSYNEQFF.

This clone was found once. The rearrangement joins TRBV4-2 to TRBJ2-5; 9 positions match TRBD1. The germline gives CDR1 LGHNA, CDR2 YNFKEQ. V was pared by 4 bases and J by 1 base, with 10 bases of the junction left unmatched. CDR3 size: 17 residues. The CDR3: CASSPRLRTGAQETQYF. The CDR3 nucleotides read TGTGCCAGCAGCCCCCGCCTTCGGACAGGGGCCCAAGAGACCCAGTACTTC.

The chain combines TRBV7-3 with TRBJ2-1; 9 bases align to TRBD1. This CDR3 has 16 residues. The J segment lost 6 bases and the V segment lost 1 base, leaving 7 bases of the junction unmatched. Looked up from germline, CDR1 is SGHTA and CDR2 is FQGTGA. The CDR3 nucleotides read TGTGCCAGCAGCTTAAGGGGACAGGGAAAATCCAATGAGCAGTTCTTC. It is translated as CASSLRGQGKSNEQFF.

The CDR3 coding sequence is TGTGCCACCAGCAGAGGGACTGGGGCCAACGTCCTGACTTTC. Protein sequence: CATSRGTGANVLTF. The chain couples TRBV15 to TRBJ2-6; D is ambiguous. Looked up from germline, CDR1 is LNHNV and CDR2 is YYDKDF (reference sequence). The CDR3 sequence is 14 residues long. The ends were cut back, 1 base at V and 2 bases at J, with 3 bases in the middle.

V usage is TRBV7-2 and J usage is TRBJ2-4; TRBD2 matches at 13 bases. V was pared by 5 bases and J by 4 bases, with 11 bases of the junction left unmatched. This CDR3 region has 18 residues. The germline gives CDR1 SGHTA, CDR2 FQGNSA. For the CDR3, the DNA is TGTGCCAGCAGCCCTTTGGGACTAGCGGGGACTGAAAAAAACATTCAGTACTTC. It translates to CASSPLGLAGTEKNIQYF. Full variable domain (outside the CDR3, taken from reference TRBV7-2 and TRBJ2-4): GAGVSQSPSNKVTEKGKDVELRCDPISGHTALYWYRQSLGQGLEFLIYFQGNSAPDKSGLPSDRFSAERTGGSVSTLTIQRTQQEDSAVYLCASSPLGLAGTEKNIQYFGAGTRLSVL.

This chain links TRBV30 with TRBJ1-1; D not certain. Trimming left V 0 bases short and J 1 base short, with 6 bases between. This CDR3 contains 13 residues. Germline lookup yields CDR1 GTSNPN and CDR2 SVGIG (reference sequence). CDR3 amino acids: CAWSVQKNTEAFF. In DNA form, the CDR3 reads TGTGCCTGGAGTGTACAGAAGAACACTGAAGCTTTCTTT. Full variable domain (remainder filled in from reference TRBV30 and TRBJ1-1): SQTIHQWPATLVQPVGSPLSLECTVEGTSNPNLYWYRQAAGRGLQLLFYSVGIGQISSEVPQNLSASRPQDRQFILSSKKLLLSDSGFYLCAWSVQKNTEAFFGQGTRLTVV.

The genes are TRBV6-5 and TRBJ2-5; 7 positions agree with TRBD2. Unmatched junction bases numbered 2, after V lost 5 bases and J lost 5 bases. Germline CDR1 is MNHEY and CDR2 is SVGAGI. The CDR3 totals 12 residues. DNA for the CDR3: TGTGCCAGCAGTATGGGAGGGGAGACCCAGTACTTC. It codes for CASSMGGETQYF.

This clone was observed a handful of times. The J gene is TRBJ2-1, the V gene TRBV5-6, with no clear D. The CDR3 has 13 amino acids. The V end lost 4 bases, the J end lost 2 bases, and 7 bases lay between the germline ends. Germline assignment: CDR1 SGHDT and CDR2 YYEEEE. CDR3 nucleotide sequence: TGTGCCAGCAGCGCCCAGCCCTACAATGAGCAGTTCTTC. Amino acids: CASSAQPYNEQFF.

The chain uses TRBV12-5 and TRBJ1-3; weak D call: TRBD1 (6 bases). CDR3 size: 15 residues. V lost 6 bases to trimming and J lost 0 bases, with 12 bases between them. CDR1 is LGHNT and CDR2 is FRNRAP in the germline V gene. The CDR3 sequence is CASGPGTLSGNTIYF. CDR3 nucleotide sequence: TGTGCTAGTGGACCGGGGACACTCTCTGGAAACACCATATATTTT. The variable domain in full, completed from reference TRBV12-5 and TRBJ1-3, reads DARVTQTPRHKVTEMGQEVTMRCQPILGHNTVFWYRQTMMQGLELLAYFRNRAPLDDSGMPKDRFSAEMPDATLATLKIQPSEPRDSAVYFCASGPGTLSGNTIYFGEGSWLTVV.

The V gene is TRBV29-1, the J gene TRBJ1-1, with TRBD1 as a possible D gene (6 bases). V gave up 1 base and J gave up 4 bases, with 10 bases separating them. In germline, CDR1 is SQVTM, CDR2 ANQGSEA. The CDR3 consists of 13 residues. The CDR3 DNA sequence: TGCAGCGTTGAAGGGGGGGCGGTCACTGAAGCTTTCTTT. Protein: CSVEGGAVTEAFF.

The chain combines TRBV30 with TRBJ2-3, with 7 nucleotides matching TRBD2. CDR1 is GTSNPN, CDR2 SVGIG, per germline (reference sequence). V lost 8 bases, J lost 2 bases, and 1 base stayed unmatched. CDR3 length: 11 amino acids. CDR3 in DNA: TGTGCCAGCGGGACCACAGATACGCAGTATTTT. Translating it yields CASGTTDTQYF.

This clone has a handful of counts. The chain couples TRBV25-1 to TRBJ2-7, with a tentative D call TRBD2 (5 bases). CDR1 is MGHDK and CDR2 is SYGVNS in the germline V gene. Deletions cut 9 bases from V and 0 bases from J, with 15 bases between. The CDR3 consists of 14 residues. Here the CDR3 reads CASSRDEGSYEQYF. CDR3 in DNA: TGTGCCAGTAGCCGGGATGAGGGCTCCTACGAGCAGTACTTC.

CDR3 region: CAWSVGARIQETQYF. The CDR3 DNA reads TGTGCCTGGAGTGTAGGTGCTCGCATTCAAGAGACCCAGTACTTC. The chain carries TRBV30 and TRBJ2-5; no reliable D call. Germline V gene sequence: CDR1 GTSNPN, CDR2 SVGIG (reference sequence). Deletions cut 0 bases from V and 2 bases from J, with 13 bases between. The CDR3 spans 15 residues. Together with reference TRBV30 and TRBJ2-5, the CDR3 gives the full variable domain: SQTIHQWPATLVQPVGSPLSLECTVEGTSNPNLYWYRQAAGRGLQLLFYSVGIGQISSEVPQNLSASRPQDRQFILSSKKLLLSDSGFYLCAWSVGARIQETQYFGPGTRLLVL.

The rearrangement joins TRBV25-1 to TRBJ1-2, with D possibly matching TRBD1 (6 bases). V was pared by 5 bases and J by 2 bases, with 12 bases between. Germline V gene data show CDR1 as MGHDK and CDR2 as SYGVNS. CDR3 length equals 14 residues. In DNA form, the CDR3 reads TGTGCCAGCAGTAAAAGGACAGAGAACTATGGCTACACCTTC. As protein: CASSKRTENYGYTF.

The chain is built from TRBV4-2 and TRBJ2-7; TRBD1 aligns across 8 bases. CDR3 length equals 14 residues. The V and J ends lost 0 bases and 6 bases, in that order; junction bases with no gene match: 4. From germline, CDR1 is LGHNA and CDR2 YNFKEQ. CDR3 sequence reads: CASSQDRQGFEQYF. The DNA for the CDR3 is TGTGCCAGCAGCCAAGACCGACAGGGGTTCGAGCAGTACTTC.

The chain couples TRBV25-1 to TRBJ2-4, with D tentatively TRBD1 (6 bases). Trimming removed 6 bases at V and 3 bases at J, with 15 bases between. Per the germline V gene, CDR1 is MGHDK and CDR2 is SYGVNS. The CDR3 totals 15 residues. The CDR3 spells CASRQGRSDKNIQYF. The CDR3 bases are TGTGCCAGCAGACAGGGAAGGAGCGACAAAAACATTCAGTACTTC.

J is TRBJ2-1 and V is TRBV19; D call uncertain. Trimming removed 1 base at V and 6 bases at J, with 7 bases between. This CDR3 contains 13 residues. Germline assignment: CDR1 LNHDA and CDR2 SQIVND (reference sequence). The CDR3 is CASSIGSINEQFF. The CDR3 coding sequence is TGTGCCAGTAGTATAGGGTCAATCAATGAGCAGTTCTTC.

This clone is a singleton in its sample. The rearrangement uses TRBV11-2 and TRBJ1-2; a weak D match, TRBD1 (6 bases). Germline values: CDR1 SGHAT, CDR2 FQNNGV. The CDR3 contains 15 residues. With 0 bases removed from V and 2 bases from J, the gap between germline ends came to 10 bases. The CDR3 bases are TGTGCCAGCAGCTTAGAGGCAGGGACAAACTATGGCTACACCTTC. This translates into CASSLEAGTNYGYTF.

V is TRBV29-1 and J is TRBJ2-5; D is unclear. The CDR3 is 13 residues long. CDR1 and CDR2 from the germline V gene are SQVTM and ANQGSEA. Deletions cut 0 bases from V and 11 bases from J, with 16 bases between. CDR3 in amino acids: CSVEDPSWATQYF. The CDR3 nucleotides are TGCAGCGTTGAAGATCCCTCTTGGGCAACTCAGTACTTC.

The chain has TRBV29-1 and TRBJ1-2; 10 bases align to TRBD1. With 7 bases clipped from V and 5 bases from J, the junction kept 7 bases outside the gene matches. This CDR3 spans 13 amino acids. Per germline, CDR1 SQVTM and CDR2 ANQGSEA. The CDR3 DNA reads as TGCAGCGCCTGGACAGGGGGAGGTTATGGCTACACCTTC. Amino acids: CSAWTGGGYGYTF.

The chain has TRBV30 and TRBJ2-6; a weak D match, TRBD2 (5 bases). Germline V lookup: CDR1 GTSNPN, CDR2 SVGIG (reference sequence). The CDR3 runs to 11 residues. The V end was cut by 3 bases, the J end by 13 bases, with 10 bases between. CDR3 nucleotides: TGTGCCTGGAGCAATACGGGGGTCCTGACTTTC. Translated: CAWSNTGVLTF.

This chain joins TRBV14 and TRBJ2-7; D gene uncertain. Germline assignment: CDR1 SGHDN and CDR2 FVKESK. CDR3 length: 13 amino acids. The V end was cut by 7 bases, the J end by 0 bases, with 10 bases between. CDR3 bases: TGTGCCAGCAAATCGGGCGGCTCCTACGAGCAGTACTTC. It codes for CASKSGGSYEQYF.

This clone was detected only a few times. The chain employs TRBV10-3 and TRBJ2-3; D is possibly TRBD2 (7 bases). Germline CDR1 ENHRY, CDR2 SYGVKD. V lost 1 base and J lost 6, with 14 bases in between. CDR3 length equals 15 residues. The CDR3 DNA sequence: TGTGCCATCAGTGAGTTGAGGGGGGGCCTTGATACGCAGTATTTT. Encoded protein: CAISELRGGLDTQYF.

V usage is TRBV29-1 and J usage is TRBJ1-2, with TRBD1 as a possible D gene (6 bases). The CDR3 contains 14 residues. V lost 2 bases to trimming and J lost 7 bases, with 17 bases between them. The germline V gene encodes CDR1 SQVTM and CDR2 ANQGSEA. The CDR3 sequence: CSVEFGGGLTGYTF. The CDR3 region has the DNA TGCAGCGTTGAATTTGGAGGGGGGCTCACTGGCTACACCTTC.

This chain connects TRBV6-5 to TRBJ1-6, with D perhaps TRBD1 (6 bases). This CDR3 has 14 amino acids. With 5 bases removed from V and 6 bases from J, the gap between germline ends came to 11 bases. The germline V gene encodes CDR1 MNHEY and CDR2 SVGAGI. The CDR3 loop is CASSTQGSNSPLHF. As DNA, the CDR3 is TGTGCCAGCAGTACACAGGGATCTAATTCACCCCTCCACTTT.